This T cell receptor (beta chain) was documented in a study of breast tumors, draining lymph nodes, adjacent tissues (dated by TCRdb to 2016 to 2017). For the wider study: The study compared TCR beta repertoires across tumor, adjacent nontumor tissue and axillary lymph nodes from breast cancer patients. The study aimed to assess the relationships and possible T-cell exchange between tumor, surrounding tissue and draining lymph node repertoires in human breast cancer.

The germline V gene yields SGHDN for CDR1 and FVKESK for CDR2. From the cysteine up to the phenylalanine, the CDR3 has a length of 15 residues. Of all the DNA, just the CDR3 is kept, 45 bases in frame from base 1. In the case of this clonotype: The specificity of this receptor is unknown. Given a much more abundant clone one base away, this may be a read error.

Lymph node samples were obtained from the axillary draining lymph nodes of breast cancer patients. TCRdb names Illumina HiSeq 2000 as the instrument used. TCR beta chain libraries were generated by multiplex PCR amplification. The amplified TCR beta chain products were analyzed by high-throughput sequencing. TCRdb reran the public reads through fastp at Q25 and MiXCR, keeping productive beta chains. One record per CDR3 amino acid sequence lists the most common genes and DNA. This sample holds fewer than 150,000 distinct CDR3 sequences; around 20% were observed only once. About 2.2% of the sample goes to the ten largest clones. Broad study findings and their caveats: Tumor T-cell repertoires showed less diversity than lymph node repertoires and more diversity than nontumor tissue repertoires, and tumor T-cell repertoires showed preferential V and J gene usage. The conclusion that tumor T cells originate in lymph nodes was framed as consistent with a hypothesis rather than directly demonstrated. The similarity between tumor and nontumor tissue repertoires was significantly greater in luminal-like breast cancer than in basal-like breast cancer. The data were judged consistent with most tumor T cells deriving from the lymph node and then expanding within tumor tissue.

This clonotype was sampled from a female donor with breast cancer. Some clones in this sample may be carry-over from other donors' samples. The chain was built from TRBV14 and TRBJ2-1; the junction holds 8 bases that match TRBD2. The sequenced sample consisted of axillary lymph node tissue. The DNA reads as follows: TGTGCCAGCAGCCACCCCAGCGGGGGAACTCGGGAGCAGCTCTTC. Its coded protein is CASSHPSGGTREQLF.